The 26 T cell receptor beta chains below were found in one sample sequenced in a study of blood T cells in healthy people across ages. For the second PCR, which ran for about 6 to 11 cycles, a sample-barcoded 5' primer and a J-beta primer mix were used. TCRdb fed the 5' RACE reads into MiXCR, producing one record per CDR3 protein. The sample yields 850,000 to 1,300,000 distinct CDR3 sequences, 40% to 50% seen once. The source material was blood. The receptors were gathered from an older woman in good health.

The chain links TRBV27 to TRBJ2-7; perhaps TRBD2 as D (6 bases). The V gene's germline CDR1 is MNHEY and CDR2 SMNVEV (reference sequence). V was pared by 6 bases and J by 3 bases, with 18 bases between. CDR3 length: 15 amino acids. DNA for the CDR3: TGTGCCAGCAGCTCTCTAGCGCACGCACTCTACGAGCAGTACTTC. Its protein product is CASSSLAHALYEQYF.

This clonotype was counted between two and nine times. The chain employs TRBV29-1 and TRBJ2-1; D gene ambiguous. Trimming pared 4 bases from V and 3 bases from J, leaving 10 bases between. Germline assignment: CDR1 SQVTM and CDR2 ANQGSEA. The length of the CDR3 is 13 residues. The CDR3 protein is CSVGLSYYNEQFF. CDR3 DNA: TGCAGCGTTGGTCTATCATACTACAATGAGCAGTTCTTC.

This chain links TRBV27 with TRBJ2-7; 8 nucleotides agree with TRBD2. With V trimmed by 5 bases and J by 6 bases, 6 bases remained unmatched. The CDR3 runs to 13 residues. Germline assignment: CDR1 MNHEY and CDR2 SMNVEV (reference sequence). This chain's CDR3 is CASSAGLVVEQYF. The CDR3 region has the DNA TGTGCCAGCAGTGCGGGACTAGTGGTCGAGCAGTACTTC.

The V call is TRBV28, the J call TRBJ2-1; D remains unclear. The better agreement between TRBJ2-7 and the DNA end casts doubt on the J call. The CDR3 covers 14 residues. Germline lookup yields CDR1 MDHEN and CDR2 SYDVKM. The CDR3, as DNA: TGTGCCAGCAACCCCCCAGGTTCCTACAATGAGCAGTACTTC. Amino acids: CASNPPGSYNEQYF.

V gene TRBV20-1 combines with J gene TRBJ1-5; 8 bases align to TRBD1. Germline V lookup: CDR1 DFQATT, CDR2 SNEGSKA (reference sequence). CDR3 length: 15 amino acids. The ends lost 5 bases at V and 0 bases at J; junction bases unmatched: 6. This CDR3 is CSAPSTGASNQPQHF. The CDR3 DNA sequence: TGCAGTGCTCCCTCGACAGGGGCTAGCAATCAGCCCCAGCATTTT.

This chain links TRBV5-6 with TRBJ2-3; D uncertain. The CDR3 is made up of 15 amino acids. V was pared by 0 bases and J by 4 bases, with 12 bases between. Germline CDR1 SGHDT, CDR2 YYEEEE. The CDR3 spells CASSLGPSSSDTQYF. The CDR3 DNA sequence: TGTGCCAGCAGCTTGGGCCCCTCGAGTTCAGATACGCAGTATTTT.

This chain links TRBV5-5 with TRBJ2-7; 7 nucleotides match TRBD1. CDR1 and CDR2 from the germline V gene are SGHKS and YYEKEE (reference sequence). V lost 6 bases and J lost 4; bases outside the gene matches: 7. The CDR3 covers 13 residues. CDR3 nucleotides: TGTGCCAGCACCAGGACAGGAGGATACGAGCAGTACTTC. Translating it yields CASTRTGGYEQYF.

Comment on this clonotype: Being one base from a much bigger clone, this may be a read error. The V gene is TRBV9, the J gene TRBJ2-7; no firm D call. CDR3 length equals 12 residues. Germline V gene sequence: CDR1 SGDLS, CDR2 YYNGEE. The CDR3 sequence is CASCVESHEQYF. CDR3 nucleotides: TGTGCCAGCTGCGTAGAGTCCCACGAGCAGTACTTC.

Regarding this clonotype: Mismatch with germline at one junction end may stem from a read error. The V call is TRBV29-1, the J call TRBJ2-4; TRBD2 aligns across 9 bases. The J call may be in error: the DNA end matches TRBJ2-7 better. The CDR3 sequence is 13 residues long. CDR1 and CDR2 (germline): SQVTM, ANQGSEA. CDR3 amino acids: CGVEPSGKYEQYF. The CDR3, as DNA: TGCGGCGTTGAGCCTAGCGGGAAGTACGAGCAGTACTTC.

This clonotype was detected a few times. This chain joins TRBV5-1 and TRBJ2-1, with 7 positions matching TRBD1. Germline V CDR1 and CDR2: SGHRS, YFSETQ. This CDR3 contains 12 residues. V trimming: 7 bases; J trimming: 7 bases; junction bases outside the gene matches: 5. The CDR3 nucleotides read TGCGCCAGCGGGACAGCTACTAATGAGCAGTTCTTC. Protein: CASGTATNEQFF.

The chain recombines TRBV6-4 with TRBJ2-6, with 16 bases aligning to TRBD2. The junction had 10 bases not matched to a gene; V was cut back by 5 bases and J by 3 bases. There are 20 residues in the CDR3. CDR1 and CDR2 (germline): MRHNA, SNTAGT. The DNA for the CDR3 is TGTGCCAGCAGTTACCAGGGACTAGCGGGAGGGCATATTGGGGCCAACGTCCTGACTTTC. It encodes CASSYQGLAGGHIGANVLTF.

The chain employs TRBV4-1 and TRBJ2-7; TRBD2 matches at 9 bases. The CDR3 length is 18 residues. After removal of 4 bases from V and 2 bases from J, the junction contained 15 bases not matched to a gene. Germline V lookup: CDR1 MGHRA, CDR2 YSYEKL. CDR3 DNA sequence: TGCGCCAGCAGCCGAGTGATTGGGGGGAGCGGGAGGACCTACGAGCAGTACTTC. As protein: CASSRVIGGSGRTYEQYF.

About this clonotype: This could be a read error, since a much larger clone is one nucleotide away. In DNA, the CDR3 is TGTGCCAGCAGGGGAGATGGCTACACCTTC. Translation: CASRGDGYTF. The chain combines TRBV6-5 with TRBJ1-2, with D hard to call. CDR1 MNHEY and CDR2 SVGAGI come from the germline V gene. CDR3 length: 10 amino acids. The V and J ends lost 6 bases and 6 bases respectively, with 5 bases between them.

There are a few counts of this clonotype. The CDR3 here is CSVEMGSHSGANVLTF. In DNA form, the CDR3 reads TGCAGCGTTGAAATGGGATCACACTCTGGGGCCAACGTCCTGACTTTC. The chain employs TRBV29-1 and TRBJ2-6, with D hard to call. The V end lost 2 bases, the J end lost 0 bases, and 11 bases lay between the germline ends. The CDR3 runs 16 residues. From germline, CDR1 is SQVTM and CDR2 ANQGSEA.

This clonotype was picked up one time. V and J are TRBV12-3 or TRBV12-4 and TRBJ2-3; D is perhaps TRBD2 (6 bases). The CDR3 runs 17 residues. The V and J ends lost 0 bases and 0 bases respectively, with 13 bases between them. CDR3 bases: TGTGCCAGCAGTTTAGCTCGGGGCGGGATAAGCACAGATACGCAGTATTTT. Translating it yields CASSLARGGISTDTQYF.

The CDR3 DNA follows: TGTGCCATCACCCATGGGATTGGAGGAGATACGCAGTATTTT. The encoded protein is CAITHGIGGDTQYF. This chain links TRBV10-3 with TRBJ2-3; a weak D match, TRBD2 (5 bases). Deletions cut 7 bases from V and 5 bases from J, with 16 bases between. The V gene's germline CDR1 is ENHRY and CDR2 SYGVKD. CDR3 length equals 14 residues.

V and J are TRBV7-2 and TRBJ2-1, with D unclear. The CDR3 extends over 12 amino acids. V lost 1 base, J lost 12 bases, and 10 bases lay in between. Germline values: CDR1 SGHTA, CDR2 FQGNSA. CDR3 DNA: TGTGCCAGCAGCTTAGAAGCAGGTGGGCAGTTCTTC. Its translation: CASSLEAGGQFF.

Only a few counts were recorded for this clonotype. CDR3 amino acids: CASSYPQGGNEQFF. The CDR3, as DNA: TGTGCCAGCAGTTACCCCCAGGGCGGGAATGAGCAGTTCTTC. The chain employs TRBV6-6 and TRBJ2-1, with D perhaps being TRBD1 or TRBD2 (5 bases each). Germline V gene sequence: CDR1 MNHNY, CDR2 SVGAGI (reference sequence). V dropped 2 bases and J dropped 7 bases, with 12 bases sitting between them. The CDR3 covers 14 residues.

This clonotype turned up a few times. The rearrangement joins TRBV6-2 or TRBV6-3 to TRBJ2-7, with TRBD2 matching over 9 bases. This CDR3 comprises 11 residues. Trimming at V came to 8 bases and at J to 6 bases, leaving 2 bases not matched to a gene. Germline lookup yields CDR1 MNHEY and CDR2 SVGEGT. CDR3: CASGLATEQYF. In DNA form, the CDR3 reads TGTGCCAGCGGACTAGCGACCGAGCAGTACTTC.

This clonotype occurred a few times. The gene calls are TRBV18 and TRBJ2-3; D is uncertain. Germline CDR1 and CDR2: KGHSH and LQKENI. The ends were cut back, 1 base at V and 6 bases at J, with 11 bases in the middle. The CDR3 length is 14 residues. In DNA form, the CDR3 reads TGTGCCAGCTCACCACGGACCTTGGGGGATACGCAGTATTTT. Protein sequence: CASSPRTLGDTQYF.

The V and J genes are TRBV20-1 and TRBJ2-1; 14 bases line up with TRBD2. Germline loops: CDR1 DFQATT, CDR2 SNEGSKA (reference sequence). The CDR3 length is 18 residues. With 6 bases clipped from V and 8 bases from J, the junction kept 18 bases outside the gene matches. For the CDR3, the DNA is TGCAGTGCCCGACTCCGACTAGCGGGAGGGCCTTTCGGCGATGAGCAGTTCTTC. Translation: CSARLRLAGGPFGDEQFF.

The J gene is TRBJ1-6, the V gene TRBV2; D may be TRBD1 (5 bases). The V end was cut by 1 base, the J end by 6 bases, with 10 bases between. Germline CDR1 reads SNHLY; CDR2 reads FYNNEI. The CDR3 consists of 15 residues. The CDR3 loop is CASSEGDRGNSPLHF. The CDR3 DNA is TGTGCCAGCAGTGAAGGAGATAGGGGTAATTCACCCCTCCACTTT.

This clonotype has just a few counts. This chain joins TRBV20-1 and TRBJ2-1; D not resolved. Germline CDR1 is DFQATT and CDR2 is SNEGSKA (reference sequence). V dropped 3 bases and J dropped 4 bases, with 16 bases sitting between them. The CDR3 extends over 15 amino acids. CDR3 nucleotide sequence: TGCAGTGCTAGTACCTTAGCCCCACTGTACAATGAGCAGTTCTTC. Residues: CSASTLAPLYNEQFF.

The DNA for the CDR3 is TGTGCCAGCAGCCCTGGTTCCCAGGGGGACCACGAGCAGTACTTC. Translation: CASSPGSQGDHEQYF. J is TRBJ2-7 and V is TRBV28; 7 bases map to TRBD1. Looked up from germline, CDR1 is MDHEN and CDR2 is SYDVKM. The CDR3 contains 15 residues. Unmatched junction bases numbered 13, after V lost 6 bases and J lost 5 bases.

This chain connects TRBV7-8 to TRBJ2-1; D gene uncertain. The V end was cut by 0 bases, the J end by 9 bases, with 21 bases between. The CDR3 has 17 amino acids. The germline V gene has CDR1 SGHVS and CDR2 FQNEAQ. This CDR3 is CASSLALGTSRMIEQFF. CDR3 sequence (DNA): TGTGCCAGCAGCTTAGCTCTGGGCACATCCAGAATGATTGAGCAGTTCTTC.

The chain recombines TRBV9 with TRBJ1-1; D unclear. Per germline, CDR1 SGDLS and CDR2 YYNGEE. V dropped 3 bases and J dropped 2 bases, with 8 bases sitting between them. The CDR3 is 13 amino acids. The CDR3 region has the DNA TGTGCCAGCAGCGCCCACCAAAACACTGAAGCTTTCTTT. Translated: CASSAHQNTEAFF.